Below, 20 T cell receptor beta chains from the same sample are listed, as sequenced in a study of blood T cell repertoires in COVID-19. Sequencing used immunoSEQ multiplex PCR; TCRdb keeps in-frame clones, though not all of them. The table shows around 100,000 clones, with 85% to 95% occurring only once. Sequencing was performed on peripheral blood. Receptors originate from a middle-aged man with active COVID-19.

This clone has only a few counts. The chain links TRBV5-1 to TRBJ1-2; possible D gene TRBD1, 5 bases. The germline V gene has CDR1 SGHRS and CDR2 YFSETQ. CDR3 length equals 15 residues. V gave up 2 bases and J gave up 4 bases, with 15 bases separating them. CDR3 DNA sequence: TGCGCCAGCAGCTTAACGGGGGAACGGATCTATGGCTACACCTTC. Its translation: CASSLTGERIYGYTF.

V and J are TRBV2 and TRBJ1-4; D is uncertain. The CDR3 sequence is 12 residues long. With 7 bases removed from V and 3 bases from J, the gap between germline ends came to 6 bases. Germline CDR1 and CDR2: SNHLY and FYNNEI. This CDR3 is CASMEANEKLFF. The CDR3, as DNA: TGTGCCAGCATGGAGGCTAATGAAAAACTGTTTTTT.

The V gene is TRBV6-4, the J gene TRBJ1-2, with a weak D call TRBD1 (5 bases). The CDR3 spans 13 residues. CDR1 is MRHNA and CDR2 is SNTAGT in the germline V gene. The V gene lost 2 bases and the J gene lost 5 bases, with 9 bases spanning the gap. The CDR3 DNA follows: TGTGCCAGCAGTGACCTGGGGGGATATGGCTACACCTTC. Protein sequence: CASSDLGGYGYTF.

This chain joins TRBV7-9 and TRBJ2-3; 7 bases map to TRBD2. The CDR3 totals 16 residues. Germline lookup yields CDR1 SEHNR and CDR2 FQNEAQ (reference sequence). The junction had 7 bases not matched to a gene; V was cut back by 1 base and J by 3 bases. The CDR3 coding sequence is TGTGCCAGCAGCTTAGGGCTAGCGGAAGGGACAGATACGCAGTATTTT. Translating it yields CASSLGLAEGTDTQYF.

This chain joins TRBV11-2 and TRBJ2-6; tentatively, D is TRBD2 (6 bases). The length of the CDR3 is 18 residues. V was shortened by 5 bases and J by 3 bases, with 20 bases between the two germline ends. The germline CDR1 and CDR2 sequences are SGHAT and FQNNGV. In DNA form, the CDR3 reads TGTGCCAGCAGCCCAACCGGGGGTTCCTATTTTGGGGCCAACGTCCTGACTTTC. It encodes CASSPTGGSYFGANVLTF.

V is TRBV19 and J is TRBJ1-5, with TRBD1 matching 8 bases. CDR1 and CDR2 (germline): LNHDA, SQIVND (reference sequence). The ends lost 6 bases at V and 9 bases at J; junction bases unmatched: 7. The CDR3 is 13 residues long. The CDR3 DNA reads as TGTGCCAGTAGGGACAGGGATCCTCGGCCCCAGCATTTT. Encoded protein: CASRDRDPRPQHF.

J is TRBJ2-7 and V is TRBV28; possible D gene TRBD1, 5 bases. Germline V lookup: CDR1 MDHEN, CDR2 SYDVKM. This CDR3 is 12 amino acids long. V was clipped by 5 bases and J by 3 bases, with 8 bases between them. The CDR3 sequence: CASSRDSYEQYF. Here the CDR3 DNA reads TGTGCCAGCAGTCGCGACAGCTACGAGCAGTACTTC. Supplemented by reference TRBV28 and TRBJ2-7, the full variable domain reads DVKVTQSSRYLVKRTGEKVFLECVQDMDHENMFWYRQDPGLGLRLIYFSYDVKMKEKGDIPEGYSVSREKKERFSLILESASTNQTSMYLCASSRDSYEQYFGPGTRLTVT.

This clone has more than one count but fewer than ten. This chain links TRBV20-1 with TRBJ2-1, with D possibly being TRBD2 (6 bases). Germline lookup yields CDR1 DFQATT and CDR2 SNEGSKA (reference sequence). The length of the CDR3 is 15 residues. Between the trimmed V and J ends, which lost 3 bases and 4 bases, there was a span of 16 bases. Here the CDR3 DNA reads TGCAGTGCTAGTGGTAGCGGCTCGGGGTACAATGAGCAGTTCTTC. It is translated as CSASGSGSGYNEQFF.

J is TRBJ1-4 and V is TRBV3-1 (or the pseudogene TRBV3-2); 10 bases are a match to TRBD1. This CDR3 has 17 amino acids. The germline V gene encodes CDR1 LGHDT and CDR2 YNNKEL (reference sequence). The ends lost 1 base at V and 3 bases at J; junction bases unmatched: 5. The CDR3 loop is CASSQGDRGGANEKLFF. CDR3 sequence (DNA): TGTGCCAGCAGCCAAGGGGACAGGGGAGGAGCTAATGAAAAACTGTTTTTT.

The chain recombines TRBV5-6 with TRBJ2-7; 7 bases are shared with TRBD1. The CDR3 consists of 13 residues. After removal of 0 bases from V and 4 bases from J, the junction contained 1 base not matched to a gene. Germline V gene sequence: CDR1 SGHDT, CDR2 YYEEEE. CDR3 sequence: CASSLEQGYEQYF. The CDR3, as DNA: TGTGCCAGCAGCTTGGAACAGGGGTACGAGCAGTACTTC.

This clone was seen only a few times. The chain links TRBV6-6 to TRBJ1-4; 7 bases align to TRBD1. The CDR3 spans 15 residues. Per germline, CDR1 MNHNY and CDR2 SVGAGI (reference sequence). With V trimmed by 5 bases and J by 8 bases, 11 bases remained unmatched. CDR3 loop: CASSKQTGLNEKLFF. The CDR3 coding sequence is TGTGCCAGCAGTAAACAGACAGGGCTTAACGAAAAACTGTTTTTT.

This clone was found a few times. The chain links TRBV4-1 to TRBJ1-1; D perhaps matches TRBD1 (6 bases). The CDR3 consists of 14 residues. Trimming stripped 0 bases from V and 3 bases from J, with 8 bases between. Germline V gene data show CDR1 as MGHRA and CDR2 as YSYEKL. CDR3 sequence (DNA): TGCGCCAGCAGCCAAGAAGGGGGTTACACTGAAGCTTTCTTT. Residues: CASSQEGGYTEAFF.

The rearrangement links TRBV21-1 to TRBJ2-5; the listed D gene, TRBD2, was not tested against the DNA. TRBV21-1 is classified as a pseudogene. This CDR3 is built from 17 residues. The DNA for the CDR3 is TGTGCCAGCAGCCAGGGAGGGCTAGCGGGACCCCAAGAGACCCAGTACTTC. This encodes CASSQGGLAGPQETQYF.

V and J are TRBV11-2 and TRBJ2-7; 10 bases fit TRBD1. Germline trimming cut 10 bases from V and 1 base from J; bases unmatched to any gene: 13. Germline lookup yields CDR1 SGHAT and CDR2 FQNNGV. This CDR3 is built from 16 residues. The CDR3 DNA reads as TGTGCCACCACCCAACTCGGGGACAGGGGATCCTACGAGCAGTACTTC. This gives the protein CATTQLGDRGSYEQYF.

This sequence joins TRBV28 and TRBJ2-1; 7 bases fit TRBD2. The CDR3 is 18 residues long. V was clipped by 8 bases and J by 8 bases; unmatched bases: 24. Germline V lookup: CDR1 MDHEN, CDR2 SYDVKM. In DNA, the CDR3 is TGTGCCAGCCACTCTACGCATCCCGGGGAGGGCCGCCATGATGAGCAGTTCTTC. The encoded protein is CASHSTHPGEGRHDEQFF.

The rearrangement joins TRBV11-1 to TRBJ1-1; D may be TRBD1 (5 bases). Germline CDR1 is SGHAT and CDR2 is FQDESV (reference sequence). V was cut by 1 base and J by 3 bases, with 6 bases left in between. This CDR3 is 13 amino acids long. This CDR3 is CASSLGQYTEAFF. The CDR3 region has the DNA TGTGCCAGCAGCTTAGGACAGTACACTGAAGCTTTCTTT.

V and J are TRBV27 and TRBJ2-5, with 7 bases identical to TRBD2. The V and J ends lost 5 bases and 5 bases, in that order; junction bases with no gene match: 5. This CDR3 spans 13 amino acids. Per germline, CDR1 MNHEY and CDR2 SMNVEV (reference sequence). The CDR3 DNA reads as TGTGCCAGCAGTCGTGGACTAGGGGAGACCCAGTACTTC. It is translated as CASSRGLGETQYF.

The chain combines TRBV27 with TRBJ2-7, with TRBD2 matching over 9 bases. Unmatched junction bases numbered 6, after V lost 8 bases and J lost 1 base. Germline assignment: CDR1 MNHEY and CDR2 SMNVEV (reference sequence). This CDR3 has 14 amino acids. CDR3 region: CASGVLAGSYEQYF. The CDR3 nucleotides are TGTGCCAGCGGTGTGCTAGCGGGGTCCTACGAGCAGTACTTC.

This chain uses TRBV5-4 with TRBJ2-3; 10 bases fit TRBD1. Per germline, CDR1 SGHNT and CDR2 YYREEE (reference sequence). Trimming at V came to 4 bases and at J to 4 bases, leaving 9 bases not matched to a gene. The CDR3 sequence is 16 residues long. Written as DNA, the CDR3 is TGTGCCAGCAGCGGTGTGACAGGGGGCCTCTCAGATACGCAGTATTTT. Amino acids: CASSGVTGGLSDTQYF.

DNA of the CDR3: TGTGCCAGCAGCTTGGACTCGGGGTACAATGAGCAGTTCTTC. Translating gives CASSLDSGYNEQFF. The rearrangement links TRBV7-9 to TRBJ2-1, with D tentatively TRBD2 (5 bases). CDR1 is SEHNR, CDR2 FQNEAQ, per germline (reference sequence). The CDR3 is 14 amino acids. The V and J ends lost 3 bases and 4 bases respectively, with 10 bases between them. Full variable domain (missing parts from reference TRBV7-9 and TRBJ2-1): DTGVSQNPRHKITKRGQNVTFRCDPISEHNRLYWYRQTLGQGPEFLTYFQNEAQLEKSRLLSDRFSAERPKGSFSTLEIQRTEQGDSAMYLCASSLDSGYNEQFFGPGTRLTVL.